The clone carrying this T cell receptor beta chain appeared a few times. Antigen unknown. The V gene lost 2 bases and the J gene lost 4 bases, with 12 bases spanning the gap. The CDR3 has 14 residues. Per the germline V gene, CDR1 is LNHDA and CDR2 is SQIVND (reference sequence). TCRdb itself ran the reads through MiXCR, one entry per CDR3 protein. The data contain 550,000 to 700,000 distinct CDR3 sequences, roughly 42% of them singletons. The sample belongs to a study of T cell repertoires in cytomegalovirus infection. Looking at the study overall: CMV epitopes in the study were HLA-C-restricted (recently identified) and HLA-B-restricted (well studied). CMV infection and matching HLA type were both indicated by public TCR beta signatures. Study-level findings and limits: CMV-specific TCR beta clonotypes restricted by HLA-C were the ones dominating the ex vivo response.

This receptor was obtained from a human donor in good health (CMV status not recorded). Some clones in this sample may be carry-over from other donors' samples. Specimen: cultured PBMCs, collected from culture after CMV antigen stimulation. The gene calls are TRBV19 and TRBJ2-7; D gene uncertain. The CDR3 spells CASSIRQENYEQYF. The DNA for the CDR3 is TGTGCCAGTAGTATACGCCAGGAGAATTACGAGCAGTACTTC.